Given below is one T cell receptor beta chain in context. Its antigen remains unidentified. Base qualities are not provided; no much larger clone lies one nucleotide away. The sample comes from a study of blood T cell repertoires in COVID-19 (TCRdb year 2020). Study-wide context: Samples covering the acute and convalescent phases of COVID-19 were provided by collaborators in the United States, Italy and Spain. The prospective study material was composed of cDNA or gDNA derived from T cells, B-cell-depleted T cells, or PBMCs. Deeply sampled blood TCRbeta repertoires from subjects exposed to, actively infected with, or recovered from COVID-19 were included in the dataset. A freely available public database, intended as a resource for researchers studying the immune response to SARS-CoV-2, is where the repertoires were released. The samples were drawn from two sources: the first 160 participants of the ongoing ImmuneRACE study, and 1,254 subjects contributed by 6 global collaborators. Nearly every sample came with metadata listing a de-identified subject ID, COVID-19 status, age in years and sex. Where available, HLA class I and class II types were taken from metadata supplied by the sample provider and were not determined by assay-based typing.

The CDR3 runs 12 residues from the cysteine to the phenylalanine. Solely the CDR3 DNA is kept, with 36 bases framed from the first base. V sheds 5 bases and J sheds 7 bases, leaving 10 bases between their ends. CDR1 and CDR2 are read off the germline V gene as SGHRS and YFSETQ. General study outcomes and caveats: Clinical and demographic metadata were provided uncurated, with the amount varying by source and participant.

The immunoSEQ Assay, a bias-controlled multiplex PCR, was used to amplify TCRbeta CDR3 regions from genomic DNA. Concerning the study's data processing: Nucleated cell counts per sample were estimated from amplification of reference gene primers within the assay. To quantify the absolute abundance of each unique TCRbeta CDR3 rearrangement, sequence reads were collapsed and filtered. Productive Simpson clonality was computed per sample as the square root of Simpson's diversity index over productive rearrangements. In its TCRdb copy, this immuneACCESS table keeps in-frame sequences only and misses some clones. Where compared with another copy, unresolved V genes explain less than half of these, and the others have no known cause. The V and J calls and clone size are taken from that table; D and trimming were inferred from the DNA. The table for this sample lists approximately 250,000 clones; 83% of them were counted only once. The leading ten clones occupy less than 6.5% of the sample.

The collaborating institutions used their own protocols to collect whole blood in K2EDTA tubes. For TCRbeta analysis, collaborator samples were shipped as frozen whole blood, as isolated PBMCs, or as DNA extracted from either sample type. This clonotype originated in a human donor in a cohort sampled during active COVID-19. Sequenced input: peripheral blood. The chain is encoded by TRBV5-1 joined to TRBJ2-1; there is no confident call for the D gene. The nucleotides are TGCGCCAGCAGACGCGACGGGAATGAGCAGTTCTTC. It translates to CASRRDGNEQFF.